A single sample is the source of the 19 T cell receptor beta chains below, sequenced in a study of response to subunit inactivated influenza vaccine. MiXCR was run by TCRdb on the RT-PCR reads, yielding one entry per CDR3 protein. The sample has about 540,000 distinct CDR3 sequences; around 25% are singletons. The sample was also linked to a second study, of T cells expressing NK-cell markers. That work adds: A 5'RACE template switching approach incorporating UMIs was used to make TCR beta cDNA.

Sample: CD4+ T cells sorted from PBMCs, taken roughly 13 days after vaccination. Source of these receptors: a man aged 50 to 60 who received an inactivated influenza vaccine.

The chain couples TRBV7-9 to TRBJ2-3; D assignment may be TRBD1 or TRBD2 (5 bases each). Germline values: CDR1 SEHNR, CDR2 FQNEAQ (reference sequence). Trimming took 5 bases from V and 1 from J, leaving 19 bases between them. CDR3 size: 17 residues. The CDR3 reads CASSTRGNRGRTDTQYF. For the CDR3, the DNA is TGTGCCAGCAGCACCCGGGGCAACCGAGGACGCACAGATACGCAGTATTTT.

This clonotype has more than one count but fewer than ten. The rearrangement links TRBV11-2 to TRBJ2-3; TRBD1 might be the D (7 bases). V was clipped by 5 bases and J by 0 bases, with 18 bases between them. CDR3 length: 17 residues. Germline CDR1 is SGHAT and CDR2 is FQNNGV. The chain's CDR3 is CASSRRGDRYSTDTQYF. As DNA, the CDR3 is TGTGCCAGCAGCCGAAGGGGGGACAGATATAGCACAGATACGCAGTATTTT.

On this clonotype itself: One end of the junction does not line up with germline, which may come from a read error. This rearrangement joins TRBV20-1 to TRBJ2-3; D is perhaps TRBD2 (5 bases). The length of the CDR3 is 15 residues. Germline values: CDR1 DFQATT, CDR2 SNEGSKA (reference sequence). The CDR3 loop is CSARQAGLRTDTQNF. DNA for the CDR3: TGCAGTGCTAGACAGGCGGGCCTTCGCACAGATACGCAGAATTTT.

V and J are TRBV15 and TRBJ1-3; D ambiguous. V was clipped by 0 bases and J by 1 base, with 10 bases between them. There are 16 residues in the CDR3. CDR1 and CDR2 from the germline V gene are LNHNV and YYDKDF (reference sequence). CDR3 in DNA: TGTGCCACCAGCAGAGACTTACGGATTTCTGGAAACACCATATATTTT. Its translation is CATSRDLRISGNTIYF.

The V call is TRBV24-1, the J call TRBJ1-1; no definite D call. Trimming took off 4 bases at V and 2 bases at J, with 7 bases between the two ends. Germline lookup yields CDR1 KGHDR and CDR2 SFDVKD. The CDR3 is made up of 13 amino acids. CDR3 protein: CATSDPYNTEAFF. In DNA, the CDR3 is TGTGCCACCAGTGACCCCTACAACACTGAAGCTTTCTTT.

The chain links TRBV20-1 to TRBJ2-5, with 9 bases matching TRBD2. The V gene's germline CDR1 is DFQATT and CDR2 SNEGSKA (reference sequence). The CDR3 has 19 amino acids. V lost 6 bases and J lost 7; bases outside the gene matches: 27. This chain's CDR3 is CSALRVLVWRGGRERTQYF. CDR3 bases: TGCAGTGCCCTCAGGGTGCTAGTGTGGCGGGGGGGCCGAGAGAGGACCCAGTACTTC.

The table lists this clonotype with a few counts. The chain employs TRBV4-1 and TRBJ1-1; possible D gene TRBD1, 5 bases. Per germline, CDR1 MGHRA and CDR2 YSYEKL. V lost 6 bases and J 8 bases, leaving 10 bases between the germline ends. The CDR3 runs 11 residues. CDR3 in DNA: TGCGCCAGCAGTCAGGGTCTAGAAGCTTTCTTT. Translated, it gives CASSQGLEAFF.

This chain uses TRBV20-1 with TRBJ2-1; a weak D match, TRBD1 (5 bases). Germline CDR1 is DFQATT and CDR2 is SNEGSKA (reference sequence). This CDR3 spans 15 amino acids. Trimming took 4 bases from V and 8 from J, leaving 21 bases between them. CDR3 amino acids: CSAKRPLNTGDEQFF. The DNA for the CDR3 is TGCAGTGCTAAGAGACCCCTGAATACAGGCGATGAGCAGTTCTTC.

This clonotype came up a few times. This rearrangement joins TRBV3-1 to TRBJ2-2; possibly TRBD1 for D (5 bases). The CDR3 is made up of 14 amino acids. V was cut by 3 bases and J by 6 bases, with 11 bases left in between. Per the germline V gene, CDR1 is LGHDT and CDR2 is YNNKEL (reference sequence). For the CDR3, the DNA is TGTGCCAGCAGCCATAGCAGGGCCGCCGGGGAGCTGTTTTTT. This sequence encodes CASSHSRAAGELFF. The full variable domain, rest sourced from reference TRBV3-1 and TRBJ2-2, is DTAVSQTPKYLVTQMGNDKSIKCEQNLGHDTMYWYKQDSKKFLKIMFSYNNKELIINETVPNRFSPKSPDKAHLNLHINSLELGDSAVYFCASSHSRAAGELFFGEGSRLTVL.

This clonotype appeared many times. The CDR3 nucleotides are TGTGCCAGTAGAACATCCGGGACTGGCGCCTACAATGAGCAGTTCTTC. Protein: CASRTSGTGAYNEQFF. The genes are TRBV28 and TRBJ2-1, with D perhaps TRBD2 (6 bases). Germline V gene lookup returns CDR1 MDHEN and CDR2 SYDVKM. The germline V and J ends were trimmed by 9 bases and 2 bases, with 20 bases remaining between them. CDR3 size: 16 residues.

The chain couples TRBV29-1 to TRBJ2-1; TRBD2 agrees at 8 bases. Germline CDR1 is SQVTM and CDR2 is ANQGSEA. J was trimmed by 0 bases and V by 7 bases; bases with no gene match: 5. This CDR3 region has 14 residues. The CDR3 DNA reads TGCAGCGGAAGAAGCGGGAGCTCCTACAATGAGCAGTTCTTC. Amino acid sequence: CSGRSGSSYNEQFF.

This clonotype was picked up a small number of times. This chain connects TRBV7-9 to TRBJ2-6; 7 bases map to TRBD1. Germline V gene sequence: CDR1 SEHNR, CDR2 FQNEAQ (reference sequence). After removal of 3 bases from V and 4 bases from J, the junction contained 6 bases not matched to a gene. This CDR3 has 16 amino acids. The CDR3 nucleotides are TGTGCCAGCAGCTTGTCAGGGGGACCCGGGGCCAACGTCCTGACTTTC. Translating gives CASSLSGGPGANVLTF.

This clonotype was seen more than once but under ten times. The chain combines TRBV3-1 with TRBJ2-3; D is unresolved. The germline V and J ends were trimmed by 5 bases and 4 bases, with 13 bases remaining between them. CDR3 length: 14 amino acids. CDR1 and CDR2 (germline): LGHDT, YNNKEL (reference sequence). The CDR3 protein is CASSDPTSSDTQYF. The CDR3 bases are TGTGCCAGCAGCGATCCGACTTCCTCAGATACGCAGTATTTT.

A word on this clonotype: At one end the junction does not follow the germline gene, possibly because of a read error. This sequence joins TRBV6-2 or TRBV6-3 and TRBJ2-7; no clear D gene. CDR1 is MNHEY, CDR2 SVGEGT, per germline. This CDR3 is 14 amino acids long. The CDR3 here is CDSRLHTATYEQYF. CDR3 DNA: TGTGACAGCAGACTGCACACAGCTACCTACGAGCAGTACTTC.

This clonotype was seen repeatedly, ten times or more. The rearrangement links TRBV10-3 to TRBJ2-5, with 10 bases identical to TRBD2. The CDR3 contains 16 residues. The germline V gene encodes CDR1 ENHRY and CDR2 SYGVKD. V trimming: 8 bases; J trimming: 5 bases; junction bases outside the gene matches: 14. The CDR3 region is CAIAPASGSLSETQYF. CDR3 nucleotide sequence: TGTGCCATCGCACCGGCTAGCGGGAGTTTGTCCGAGACCCAGTACTTC.

This rearrangement joins TRBV7-2 to TRBJ1-6; D perhaps matches TRBD1 (6 bases). The germline V and J ends were trimmed by 5 bases and 9 bases, with 20 bases remaining between them. Germline loops: CDR1 SGHTA, CDR2 FQGNSA. This CDR3 spans 16 amino acids. CDR3 DNA: TGTGCCAGCAGCGCACGGTTCGGGGGCGCGAGTTCACCCCTCCACTTT. The encoded protein is CASSARFGGASSPLHF.

This clonotype occurred many times. The gene calls are TRBV12-3 or TRBV12-4 and TRBJ2-2; 7 bases are a match to TRBD2. Trimming took 4 bases from V and 7 from J; bases not matched to a gene: 9. The CDR3 is made up of 15 amino acids. The CDR3 DNA reads as TGTGCCAGCAGTTATCCCAGCGCGGGGGTCGGGGAGCTGTTTTTT. This sequence encodes CASSYPSAGVGELFF.

The chain recombines TRBV12-3 or TRBV12-4 with TRBJ1-6, with 11 nucleotides matching TRBD1. The V and J ends lost 5 bases and 11 bases, in that order; junction bases with no gene match: 5. The CDR3 contains 14 residues. The CDR3 protein is CASSPGTGGTPLHF. CDR3 coding DNA: TGTGCCAGCAGTCCCGGGACAGGGGGGACACCCCTCCACTTT.

This clonotype was seen only a few times. The genes are TRBV12-5 and TRBJ2-1; D is undetermined. The CDR3 is 13 amino acids. Germline assignment: CDR1 LGHNT and CDR2 FRNRAP. Trimming cost V 1 base and J 10 bases, with 11 bases left between them. The CDR3 is CASGLANSREQFF. The CDR3 region has the DNA TGTGCTAGTGGTTTGGCAAACTCAAGAGAGCAGTTCTTC.